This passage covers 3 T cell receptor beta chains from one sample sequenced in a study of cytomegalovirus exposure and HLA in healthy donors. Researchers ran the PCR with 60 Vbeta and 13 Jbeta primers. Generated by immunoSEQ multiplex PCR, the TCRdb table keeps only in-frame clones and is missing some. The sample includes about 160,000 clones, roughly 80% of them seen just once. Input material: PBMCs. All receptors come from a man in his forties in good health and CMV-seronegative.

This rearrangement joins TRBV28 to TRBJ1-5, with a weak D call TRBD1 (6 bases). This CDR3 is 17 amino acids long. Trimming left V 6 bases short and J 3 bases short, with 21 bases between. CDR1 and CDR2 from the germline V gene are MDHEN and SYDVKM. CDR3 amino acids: CASSPPRGATYNQPQHF. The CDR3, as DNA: TGTGCCAGCAGCCCACCCCGGGGGGCCACCTACAATCAGCCCCAGCATTTT.

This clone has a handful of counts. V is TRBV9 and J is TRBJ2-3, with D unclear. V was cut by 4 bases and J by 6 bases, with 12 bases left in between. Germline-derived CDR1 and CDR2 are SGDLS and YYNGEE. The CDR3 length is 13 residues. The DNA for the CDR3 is TGTGCCAGCAGCTCAGACTGGGTGGATACGCAGTATTTT. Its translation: CASSSDWVDTQYF.

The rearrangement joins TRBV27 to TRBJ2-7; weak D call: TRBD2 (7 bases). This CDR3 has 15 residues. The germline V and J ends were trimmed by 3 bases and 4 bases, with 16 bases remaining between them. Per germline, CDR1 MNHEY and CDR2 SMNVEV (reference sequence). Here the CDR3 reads CASSFSRGGFYEQYF. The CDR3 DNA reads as TGTGCCAGCAGTTTTTCGAGGGGGGGCTTTTACGAGCAGTACTTC.